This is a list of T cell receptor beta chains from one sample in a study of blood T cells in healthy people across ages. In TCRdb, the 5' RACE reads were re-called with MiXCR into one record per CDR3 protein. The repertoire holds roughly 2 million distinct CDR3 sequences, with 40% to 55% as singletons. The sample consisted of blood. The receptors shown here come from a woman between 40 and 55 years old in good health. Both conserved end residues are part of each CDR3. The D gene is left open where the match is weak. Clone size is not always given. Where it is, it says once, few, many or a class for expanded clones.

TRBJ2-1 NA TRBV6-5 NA CASSFDSPSYNEQFF TGTGCCAGCAGCTTCGACAGTCCCTCCTACAATGAGCAGTTCTTC
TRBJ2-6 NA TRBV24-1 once CATGDRRGANVLTF TGTGCCACCGGTGACCGGCGGGGGGCCAACGTCCTGACTTTC
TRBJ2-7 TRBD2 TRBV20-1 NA CRGLTSGGLHYEQYF TGCAGGGGACTAACTAGCGGGGGTTTACACTACGAGCAGTACTTC
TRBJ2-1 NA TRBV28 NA CASSTLQGISQETQFF TGTGCCAGCAGTACTTTACAGGGTATTAGCCAAGAGACCCAGTTCTTC
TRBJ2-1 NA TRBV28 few CASSPPGTSYNEQFF TGTGCCAGCAGTCCTCCCGGGACATCCTACAATGAGCAGTTCTTC
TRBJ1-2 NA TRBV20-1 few CSARAPDGYTF TGCAGTGCTAGAGCCCCCGATGGCTACACCTTC
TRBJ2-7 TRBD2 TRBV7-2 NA CASSPQSSSGGTYEQYF TGTGCCAGCAGCCCCCAAAGTAGTAGCGGGGGAACCTACGAGCAGTACTTC
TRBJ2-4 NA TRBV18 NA CASSPPSSKAKNIQYF TGTGCCAGCTCACCACCGTCTAGCAAGGCCAAAAACATTCAGTACTTC
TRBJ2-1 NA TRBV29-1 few CSGGRRSSYNEQFF TGCAGCGGAGGGAGACGAAGCTCCTACAATGAGCAGTTCTTC
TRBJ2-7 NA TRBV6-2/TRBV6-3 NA CAGSYYQEDEQYF TGTGCCGGCAGTTATTATCAGGAGGACGAGCAGTACTTC
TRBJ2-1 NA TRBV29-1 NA CSVTPQIPYNEQFF TGCAGCGTTACCCCCCAAATACCCTACAATGAGCAGTTCTTC
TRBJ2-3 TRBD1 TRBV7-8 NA CASSLQGARQDTQYF TGTGCCAGCAGCTTACAGGGGGCGCGTCAAGATACGCAGTATTTT
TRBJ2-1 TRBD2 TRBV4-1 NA CASSQDPGLAGGEFF TGCGCCAGCAGCCAAGATCCGGGACTAGCGGGGGGGGAGTTCTTC
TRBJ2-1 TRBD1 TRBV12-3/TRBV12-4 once CASTAGDREVDEQFF TGTGCCAGCACCGCCGGGGACAGGGAGGTCGATGAGCAGTTCTTC
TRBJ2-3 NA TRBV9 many CASSVGGSTDTQYF TGTGCCAGCAGTGTCGGGGGAAGCACAGATACGCAGTATTTT
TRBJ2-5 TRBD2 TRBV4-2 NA CASSQVVRGGAFETQYF TGTGCCAGCAGCCAAGTAGTTCGCGGGGGGGCCTTCGAGACCCAGTACTTC
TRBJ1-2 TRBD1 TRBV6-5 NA CASSYSTGGAHYGYTF TGTGCCAGCAGTTACTCGACAGGGGGCGCGCACTATGGCTACACCTTC
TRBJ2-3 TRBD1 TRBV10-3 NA CAISTGGSETDTQYF TGTGCCATCAGTACAGGGGGCAGCGAAACAGATACGCAGTATTTT
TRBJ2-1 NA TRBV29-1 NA CSVEGGRGSYNEQFF TGCAGCGTTGAAGGGGGCAGGGGCTCCTACAATGAGCAGTTCTTC
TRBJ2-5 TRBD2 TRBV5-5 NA CASSTGLAEEETQYF TGTGCCAGCAGCACGGGACTAGCGGAGGAGGAGACCCAGTACTTC
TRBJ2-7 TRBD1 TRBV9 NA CASSVKTGLKAYEQYF TGTGCCAGCAGCGTTAAGACAGGGCTTAAGGCGTACGAGCAGTACTTC
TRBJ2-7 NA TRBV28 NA CASSLGGFPYEQYF TGTGCCAGCAGTTTAGGGGGGTTCCCCTACGAGCAGTACTTC
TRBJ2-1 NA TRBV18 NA CASSPQQGDEQFF TGTGCCAGCTCACCACAACAGGGCGATGAGCAGTTCTTC
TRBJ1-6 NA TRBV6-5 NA CASSYSGLQGQVSPLHF TGTGCCAGCAGTTACTCTGGTCTCCAGGGTCAAGTATCACCCCTCCACTTT
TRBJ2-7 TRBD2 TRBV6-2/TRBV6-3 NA CASSYIRASGRSYEQYF TGTGCCAGCAGTTACATACGGGCTAGCGGGCGTTCCTACGAGCAGTACTTC
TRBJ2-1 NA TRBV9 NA CASGRTSYNEQFF TGTGCCAGCGGTAGGACCAGCTACAATGAGCAGTTCTTC
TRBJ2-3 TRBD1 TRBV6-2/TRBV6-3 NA CASSYWQGVRTTDTQYF TGTGCCAGCAGTTACTGGCAGGGGGTAAGGACGACAGATACGCAGTATTTT
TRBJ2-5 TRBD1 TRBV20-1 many CSASWDSGETQYF TGCAGTGCCTCGTGGGACAGCGGAGAGACCCAGTACTTC
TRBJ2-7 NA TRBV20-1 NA CSASQTRDMSYEQYF TGCAGTGCTAGTCAGACCCGGGACATGTCCTACGAGCAGTACTTC
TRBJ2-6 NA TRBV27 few CASSWVSGANVLTF TGTGCCAGCAGTTGGGTCTCTGGGGCCAACGTCCTGACTTTC
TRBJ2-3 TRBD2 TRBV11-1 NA CASSEPTSGPTQYF TGTGCCAGCAGCGAGCCGACTAGCGGGCCGACGCAGTATTTT
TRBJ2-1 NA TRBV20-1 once CSARVPAAHEQFF TGCAGTGCTAGAGTACCAGCCGCCCATGAGCAGTTCTTC
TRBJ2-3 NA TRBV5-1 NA CASSLVGVPDTQYF TGCGCCAGCAGCTTGGTGGGGGTTCCAGATACGCAGTATTTT
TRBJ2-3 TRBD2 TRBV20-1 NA CSARDQKRRTSGSWGTDTQYF TGCAGTGCTAGAGATCAAAAGAGGCGGACTAGCGGGAGTTGGGGCACAGATACGCAGTATTTT
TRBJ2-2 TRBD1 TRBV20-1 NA CSARVNIGTGRNTGELFF TGCAGTGCTAGAGTTAATATAGGGACAGGGAGGAACACCGGGGAGCTGTTTTTT
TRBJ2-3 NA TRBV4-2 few CASSQDLTISTDTQYF TGTGCCAGCAGCCAAGATCTCACCATAAGCACAGATACGCAGTATTTT
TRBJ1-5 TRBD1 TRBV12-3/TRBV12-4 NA CASRSTGLSNQPQHF TGTGCCAGCAGGTCGACAGGGCTTAGCAATCAGCCCCAGCATTTT
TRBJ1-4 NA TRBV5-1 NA CASSLRGAPNEKLFF TGCGCCAGCAGCTTGAGAGGGGCCCCTAATGAAAAACTGTTTTTT
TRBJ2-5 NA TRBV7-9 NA CASSFLQANIQETQYF TGTGCCAGCAGCTTCCTCCAAGCCAACATCCAAGAGACCCAGTACTTC
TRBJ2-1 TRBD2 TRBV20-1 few CSAGKTSGGASEQFF TGCAGTGCGGGGAAGACTAGCGGGGGGGCAAGTGAGCAGTTCTTC
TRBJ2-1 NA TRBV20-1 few CSATASSVQFF TGCAGTGCTACGGCTAGCTCTGTGCAGTTCTTC
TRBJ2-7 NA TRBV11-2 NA CASSYRQISSYEQYF TGTGCCAGCAGCTATAGACAGATCAGCTCCTACGAGCAGTACTTC
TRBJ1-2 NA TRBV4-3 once CASSQAGTGYNGYTF TGCGCCAGCAGCCAAGCGGGCACAGGGTATAATGGCTACACCTTC
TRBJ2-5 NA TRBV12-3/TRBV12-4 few CASNDRTQETQYF TGTGCCAGCAATGACAGGACCCAAGAGACCCAGTACTTC
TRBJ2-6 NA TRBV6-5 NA CASNGGGTGANVLTF TGTGCCAGCAACGGAGGAGGCACTGGGGCCAACGTCCTGACTTTC
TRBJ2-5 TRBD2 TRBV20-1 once CSKTSGETQYF TGCAGTAAGACTAGCGGAGAGACCCAGTACTTC
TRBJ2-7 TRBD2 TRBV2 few CASRKLAGAYEQYF TGTGCCAGCAGAAAGCTAGCGGGGGCCTACGAGCAGTACTTC
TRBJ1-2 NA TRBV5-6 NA CASTSTAYSFNYGYTF TGTGCCAGTACCAGCACCGCTTACAGCTTTAACTATGGCTACACCTTC
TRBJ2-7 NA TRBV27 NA CASSLAGTEQYF TGTGCCAGCAGTTTAGCGGGGACCGAGCAGTACTTC
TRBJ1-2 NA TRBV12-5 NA CASGLLEDYTF TGTGCTAGTGGTTTATTAGAGGACTACACCTTC
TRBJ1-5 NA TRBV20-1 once CSAREGVSQPQHF TGCAGTGCTAGAGAAGGGGTAAGTCAGCCCCAGCATTTT
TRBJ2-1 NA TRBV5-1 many CASSLMGSQSSYNEQFF TGCGCCAGCAGCTTGATGGGCAGCCAGAGCTCCTACAATGAGCAGTTCTTC
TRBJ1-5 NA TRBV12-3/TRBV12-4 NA CASRTRDSNQPQHF TGTGCCAGCAGGACCCGGGACAGCAATCAGCCCCAGCATTTT
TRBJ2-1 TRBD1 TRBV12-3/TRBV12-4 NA CASNNRDRGLSGGSNEQFF TGTGCCAGCAATAACCGGGACAGGGGGCTGAGCGGGGGAAGTAATGAGCAGTTCTTC
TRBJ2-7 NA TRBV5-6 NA CASSSAGQQYF TGTGCCAGCAGCTCGGCAGGGCAGCAGTACTTC
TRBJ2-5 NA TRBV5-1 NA CASSLVLSEETQYF TGCGCCAGCAGCTTGGTTCTTAGTGAAGAGACCCAGTACTTC